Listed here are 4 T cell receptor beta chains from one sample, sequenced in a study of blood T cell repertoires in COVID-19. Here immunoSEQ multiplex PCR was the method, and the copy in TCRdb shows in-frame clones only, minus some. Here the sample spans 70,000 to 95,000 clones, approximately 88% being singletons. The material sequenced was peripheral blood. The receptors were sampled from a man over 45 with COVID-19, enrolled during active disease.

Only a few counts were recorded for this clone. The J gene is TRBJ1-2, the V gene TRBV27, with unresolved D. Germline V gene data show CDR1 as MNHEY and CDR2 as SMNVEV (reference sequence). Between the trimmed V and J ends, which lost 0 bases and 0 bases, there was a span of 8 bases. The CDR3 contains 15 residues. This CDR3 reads CASSLSIAANYGYTF. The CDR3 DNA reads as TGTGCCAGCAGTTTATCGATCGCGGCTAACTATGGCTACACCTTC.

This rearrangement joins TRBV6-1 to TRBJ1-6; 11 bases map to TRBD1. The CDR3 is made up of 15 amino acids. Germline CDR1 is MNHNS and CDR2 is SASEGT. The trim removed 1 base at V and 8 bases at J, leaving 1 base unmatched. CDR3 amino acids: CASSEGTGGDSPLHF. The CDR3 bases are TGTGCCAGCAGTGAAGGGACAGGGGGCGATTCACCCCTCCACTTT.

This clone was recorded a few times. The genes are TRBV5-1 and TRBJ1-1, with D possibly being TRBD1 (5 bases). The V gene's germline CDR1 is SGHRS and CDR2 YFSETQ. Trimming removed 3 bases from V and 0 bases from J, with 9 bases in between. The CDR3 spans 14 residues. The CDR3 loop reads CASSSGSMNTEAFF. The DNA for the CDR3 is TGCGCCAGCAGCTCAGGGTCAATGAACACTGAAGCTTTCTTT. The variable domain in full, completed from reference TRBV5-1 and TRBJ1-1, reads KAGVTQTPRYLIKTRGQQVTLSCSPISGHRSVSWYQQTPGQGLQFLFEYFSETQRNKGNFPGRFSGRQFSNSRSEMNVSTLELGDSALYLCASSSGSMNTEAFFGQGTRLTVV.

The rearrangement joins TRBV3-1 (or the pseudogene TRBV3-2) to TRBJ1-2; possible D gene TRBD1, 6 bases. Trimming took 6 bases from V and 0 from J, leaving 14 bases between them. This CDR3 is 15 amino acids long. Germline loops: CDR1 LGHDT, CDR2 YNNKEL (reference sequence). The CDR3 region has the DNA TGTGCCAGCAGGGCGCCGGGACAAACTAACTATGGCTACACCTTC. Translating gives CASRAPGQTNYGYTF.